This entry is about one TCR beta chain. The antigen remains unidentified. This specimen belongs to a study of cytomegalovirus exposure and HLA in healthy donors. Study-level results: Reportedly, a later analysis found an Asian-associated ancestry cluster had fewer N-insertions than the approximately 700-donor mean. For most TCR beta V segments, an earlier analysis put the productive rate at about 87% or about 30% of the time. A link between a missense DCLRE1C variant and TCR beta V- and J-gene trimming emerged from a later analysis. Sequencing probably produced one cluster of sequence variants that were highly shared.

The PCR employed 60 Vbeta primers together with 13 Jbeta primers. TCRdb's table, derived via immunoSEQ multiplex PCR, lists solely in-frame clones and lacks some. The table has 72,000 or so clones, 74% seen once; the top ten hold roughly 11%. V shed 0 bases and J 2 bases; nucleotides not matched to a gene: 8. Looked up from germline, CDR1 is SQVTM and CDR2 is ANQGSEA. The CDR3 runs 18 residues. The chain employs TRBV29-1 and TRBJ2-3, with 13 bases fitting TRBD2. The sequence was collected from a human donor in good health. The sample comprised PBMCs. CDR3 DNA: TGCAGCGTTGAAGAACCGGGACTAGCGGGGTTTACCACAGATACGCAGTATTTT. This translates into CSVEEPGLAGFTTDTQYF.